These 17 T cell receptor beta chains were all obtained from the same sample, sequenced in a study of spatial heterogeneity in lung cancer. As for time point: blood at routine non-recurrence follow-up after resection. TCRdb recomputed calls from the 5' RACE reads with MiXCR, one row per CDR3 protein. Among under 75,000 distinct CDR3 sequences, 8% to 9.5% were seen once, and the ten largest hold less than 2%. This sample comprised PBMCs, obtained at follow-up. These receptors all stem from a female donor with early-stage non-small cell lung cancer.

This clonotype occurred many times. The rearrangement uses TRBV5-6 and TRBJ2-7; TRBD2 aligns across 10 bases. Looked up from germline, CDR1 is SGHDT and CDR2 is YYEEEE. Unmatched junction bases numbered 10, after V lost 1 base and J lost 12 bases. The CDR3 length is 14 residues. The CDR3 region has the DNA TGTGCCAGCAGCTTGTTCAGAACTAGCGGGACTGCGTACTTC. This sequence encodes CASSLFRTSGTAYF.

In its sample, this clonotype was seen many times. The rearrangement uses TRBV6-1 and TRBJ2-1; D ambiguous. Trimming removed 6 bases from V and 5 bases from J, with 8 bases in between. Germline V CDR1 and CDR2: MNHNS, SASEGT. This CDR3 comprises 12 residues. The CDR3 bases are TGTGCCAGCAGCCCCGACCACAATGAGCAGTTCTTC. Amino acids: CASSPDHNEQFF.

A few counts support this clonotype. J is TRBJ2-1 and V is TRBV10-3, with 10 bases identical to TRBD2. Unmatched junction bases numbered 9, after V lost 0 bases and J lost 7 bases. The CDR3 has 17 amino acids. Germline V gene sequence: CDR1 ENHRY, CDR2 SYGVKD. The CDR3 coding sequence is TGTGCCATCAGTGAGTCTAAGAGCACTAGCGGGATAAATGAGCAGTTCTTC. It is translated as CAISESKSTSGINEQFF.

This clonotype appeared many times. The V call is TRBV6-1, the J call TRBJ2-2; D is possibly TRBD2 (6 bases). From germline, CDR1 is MNHNS and CDR2 SASEGT. V shed 2 bases and J shed 6 bases, with 19 bases lying between them. CDR3 length: 17 residues. CDR3 coding DNA: TGTGCCAGCAGTGAAAGGCAGGTCGGGAGAGTCCCCGGGGAGCTGTTTTTT. Protein product: CASSERQVGRVPGELFF.

This clonotype was detected ten times or more. The chain combines TRBV20-1 with TRBJ2-3, with 12 bases fitting TRBD2. V lost 5 bases and J lost 2; bases outside the gene matches: 8. CDR3 length equals 16 residues. Germline V gene data show CDR1 as DFQATT and CDR2 as SNEGSKA (reference sequence). The CDR3 reads CSAPPRTSGNTDTQYF. DNA for the CDR3: TGCAGTGCTCCACCGCGGACTAGCGGGAACACAGATACGCAGTATTTT.

On this clonotype: One end of the junction is discordant with germline, which a read error may explain. Here the CDR3 DNA reads TGTGCCAGCAGCTTAGGTGGGACAAGAGAGGCCCAGTACTTC. This encodes CASSLGGTREAQYF. V gene TRBV7-3 combines with J gene TRBJ2-5; maybe TRBD1 (6 bases). Germline V gene data show CDR1 as SGHTA and CDR2 as FQGTGA. The CDR3 totals 14 residues.

This clonotype was seen many times. The chain uses TRBV3-1 and TRBJ2-1; 7 bases fit TRBD1. CDR3 length: 13 residues. The V and J ends lost 2 bases and 5 bases, in that order; junction bases with no gene match: 0. Per germline, CDR1 LGHDT and CDR2 YNNKEL (reference sequence). CDR3 sequence: CASSQTGDNEQFF. CDR3 sequence (DNA): TGTGCCAGCAGCCAAACAGGGGACAATGAGCAGTTCTTC.

This clonotype showed up many times. The CDR3 region has the DNA TGTGCCAGCAGTCTAAATTTTCCCGGGACAGGGGTCGAAAAACTGTTTTTT. It codes for CASSLNFPGTGVEKLFF. V usage is TRBV7-9 and J usage is TRBJ1-4, with 10 bases lining up with TRBD1. This CDR3 is built from 17 residues. After removal of 6 bases from V and 8 bases from J, the junction contained 15 bases not matched to a gene. Germline CDR1 is SEHNR and CDR2 is FQNEAQ (reference sequence). The full variable domain, its missing parts supplied by reference TRBV7-9 and TRBJ1-4, is DTGVSQNPRHKITKRGQNVTFRCDPISEHNRLYWYRQTLGQGPEFLTYFQNEAQLEKSRLLSDRFSAERPKGSFSTLEIQRTEQGDSAMYLCASSLNFPGTGVEKLFFGSGTQLSVL.

At least ten counts were recorded for this clonotype. This sequence joins TRBV15 and TRBJ1-4; D is uncertain. This CDR3 is built from 15 residues. Trimming removed 0 bases from V and 0 bases from J, with 5 bases in between. Looked up from germline, CDR1 is LNHNV and CDR2 is YYDKDF (reference sequence). The CDR3 here is CATSRDGATNEKLFF. DNA for the CDR3: TGTGCCACCAGCAGAGACGGGGCAACTAATGAAAAACTGTTTTTT.

This clonotype was seen repeatedly, ten times or more. The rearrangement links TRBV19 to TRBJ2-1; D might be TRBD1 (6 bases). Trimming pared 4 bases from V and 5 bases from J, leaving 9 bases between. Germline assignment: CDR1 LNHDA and CDR2 SQIVND (reference sequence). The CDR3 is 13 residues long. The CDR3 DNA reads as TGTGCCAGTAGTACACAGGGAGACAATGAGCAGTTCTTC. Encoded protein: CASSTQGDNEQFF.

This clonotype was recorded many times. The chain uses TRBV11-2 and TRBJ2-1; 7 bases line up with TRBD2. J lost 0 bases, V lost 2 bases, and 7 bases had no gene match. The CDR3 loop spans 17 amino acids. Germline assignment: CDR1 SGHAT and CDR2 FQNNGV. CDR3 sequence: CASSLTGTTSSYNEQFF. The DNA for the CDR3 is TGTGCCAGCAGCTTAACCGGGACTACGAGCTCCTACAATGAGCAGTTCTTC. The full variable domain, with the rest looked up from reference TRBV11-2 and TRBJ2-1, is EAGVAQSPRYKIIEKRQSVAFWCNPISGHATLYWYQQILGQGPKLLIQFQNNGVVDDSQLPKDRFSAERLKGVDSTLKIQPAKLEDSAVYLCASSLTGTTSSYNEQFFGPGTRLTVL.

V and J are TRBV5-1 and TRBJ2-2; the D gene is possibly TRBD1 (6 bases). Trimming took 4 bases from V and 4 from J, leaving 11 bases between them. This CDR3 region has 14 residues. Germline values: CDR1 SGHRS, CDR2 YFSETQ. DNA for the CDR3: TGCGCCAGCAGCGACCTACAGGGCACCGGGGAGCTGTTTTTT. It is translated as CASSDLQGTGELFF. The full variable domain, with the rest looked up from reference TRBV5-1 and TRBJ2-2, is KAGVTQTPRYLIKTRGQQVTLSCSPISGHRSVSWYQQTPGQGLQFLFEYFSETQRNKGNFPGRFSGRQFSNSRSEMNVSTLELGDSALYLCASSDLQGTGELFFGEGSRLTVL.

This clonotype was found many times. The genes are TRBV18 and TRBJ1-2, with 10 bases lining up with TRBD1. Germline V gives CDR1 KGHSH, CDR2 LQKENI. Germline trimming cut 0 bases from V and 8 bases from J; bases unmatched to any gene: 6. This CDR3 spans 15 amino acids. CDR3 region: CASSPPTDRGSGYTF. CDR3 coding DNA: TGTGCCAGCTCACCACCCACGGACAGGGGGAGCGGCTACACCTTC.

This clonotype appeared a few times. The chain employs TRBV2 and TRBJ2-7; weak D call: TRBD1 (5 bases). CDR1 and CDR2 from the germline V gene are SNHLY and FYNNEI. Trimming left V 9 bases short and J 3 bases short, with 9 bases between. This CDR3 region has 11 residues. The CDR3 DNA sequence: TGTGCCAGGACAGAGCACTACGAGCAGTACTTC. This codes for CARTEHYEQYF.

This clonotype came up many times. This chain uses TRBV10-1 with TRBJ2-7, with D perhaps matching TRBD1 (5 bases). The germline V gene encodes CDR1 WNHNN and CDR2 SYGVQD (reference sequence). CDR3 length equals 13 residues. The ends were cut back, 3 bases at V and 5 bases at J, with 11 bases in the middle. Written as DNA, the CDR3 is TGCGCCAGCAGTGAAGCAGGGTCCCACGAGCAGTACTTC. Translation: CASSEAGSHEQYF.

This clonotype appeared a few times. The chain employs TRBV7-2 and TRBJ2-2, with D unclear. This CDR3 region has 12 residues. V lost 2 bases, J lost 7 bases, and 5 bases lay in between. The germline V gene has CDR1 SGHTA and CDR2 FQGNSA. The CDR3 is CASSLSVGELFF. The CDR3 nucleotides read TGTGCCAGCAGCTTATCGGTCGGGGAGCTGTTTTTT.

This clonotype appeared many times. The CDR3 DNA is TGTGCCAGCAGCCTTCTCGTAGGGGTGCACAGGCAGCCCCAGCATTTT. Translation gives CASSLLVGVHRQPQHF. This chain joins TRBV7-2 and TRBJ1-5, with D tentatively TRBD1 (5 bases). CDR3 length: 16 residues. Germline lookup yields CDR1 SGHTA and CDR2 FQGNSA. V lost 5 bases and J 7 bases, leaving 21 bases between the germline ends.